This T cell receptor beta chain was identified during a study of human T cells and chemical hapten exposure. The library labeled individual cDNA molecules by adding unique molecular identifiers to them. TCRdb fed the RACE reads into MiXCR, producing one record per CDR3 protein. The data contain some 90,000 distinct CDR3 sequences, 8.5% to 9% of them seen just once; the ten biggest clones take up about 2.5%. Time point: pre-sensitization, week 0. The treatment was: therapeutic diphenylcyclopropenone sensitization with weekly scalp DPC. The CDR3 covers 12 residues. The V and J ends lost 3 bases and 10 bases respectively, with 10 bases between them. Germline values: CDR1 SGHAT, CDR2 FQNNGV.

V usage is TRBV11-2 and J usage is TRBJ2-1; maybe TRBD1 (5 bases). This TCR derives from a middle-aged man with alopecia areata. Some clones in this sample may be carry-over from other donors' samples. The sequenced sample was whole blood, obtained in connection with sensitization to the hapten diphenylcyclopropenone (DPC). CDR3 residues: CASSFTGNEQFF. The CDR3 DNA is TGTGCCAGCAGCTTTACAGGCAACGAGCAGTTCTTC.